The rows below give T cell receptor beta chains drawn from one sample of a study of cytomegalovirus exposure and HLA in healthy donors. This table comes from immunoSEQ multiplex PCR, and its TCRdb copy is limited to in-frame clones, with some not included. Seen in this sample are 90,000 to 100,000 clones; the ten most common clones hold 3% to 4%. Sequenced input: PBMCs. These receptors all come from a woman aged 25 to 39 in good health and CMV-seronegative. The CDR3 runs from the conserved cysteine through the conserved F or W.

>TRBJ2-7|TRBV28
CASREETGDGALWGLAGYEQYF
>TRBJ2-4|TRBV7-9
CASSGTSGLAKNIQYF
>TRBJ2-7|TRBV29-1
CSVGRTGSRQYEQYF
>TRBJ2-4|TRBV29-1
CSVDGGMGNIQYF
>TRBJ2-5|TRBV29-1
CSVEGPGPYPETQYF
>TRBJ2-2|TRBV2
CASSWPGLEGTGELFF
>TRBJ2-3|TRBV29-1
CSVGSRSDTQYF
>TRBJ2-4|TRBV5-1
CASSPRTGGTAKNIQYF
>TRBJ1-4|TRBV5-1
CASREDYEKLFF
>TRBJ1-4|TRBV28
CASTVQGRNEKLFF
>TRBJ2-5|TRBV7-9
CASSSGAKDQETQYF
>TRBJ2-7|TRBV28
CASTGDYEQYF
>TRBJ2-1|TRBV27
CASSSPLGGEQFF
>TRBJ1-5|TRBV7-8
CASRSEGYVGTDNQPQHF
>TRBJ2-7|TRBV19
CASSIDGEEGYYEQYF
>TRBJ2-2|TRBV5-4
CASSLGQGTGELFF
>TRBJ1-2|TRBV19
CATSSPGRDYGYTF
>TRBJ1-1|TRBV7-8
CASSLGHRGNTEAFF
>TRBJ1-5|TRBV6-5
CASSYGGGSQPQHF
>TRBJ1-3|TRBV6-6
CASSYSTGRGNTIYF
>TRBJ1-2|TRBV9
CASSTQQGADGGYTF
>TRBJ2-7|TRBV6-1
CASSHSQGVFDEQYF
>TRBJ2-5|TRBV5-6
CASSLEAEPTEEKTQYF
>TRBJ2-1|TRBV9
CASSVEQSSYNEQFF
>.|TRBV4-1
CASSRGQGDYEQYF
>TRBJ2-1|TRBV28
CASELPSGEYNEQFF
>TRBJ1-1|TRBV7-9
CASSLGAQDTEAFF
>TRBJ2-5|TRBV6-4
CASSTGGGQETQYF
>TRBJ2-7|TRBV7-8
CASSWASRDYLYEQYF
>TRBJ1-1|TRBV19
CASYRGMGEAFF
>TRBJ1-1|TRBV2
CASRAGARNTEAFF
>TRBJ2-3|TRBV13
CASSLASGGFTDTQYF
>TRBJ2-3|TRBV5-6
CASSLQGGTDTQYF
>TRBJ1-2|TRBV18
CASSPETQRGYTF
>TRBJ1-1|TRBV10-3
CAISLQGDPITEAFF
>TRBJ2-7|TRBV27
CASSLTDSYEQYF
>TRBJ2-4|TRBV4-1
CASSQPGGRAKNIQYF
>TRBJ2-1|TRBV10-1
CASSEWQGTRYDEQFF
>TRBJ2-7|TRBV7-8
CASSLAGLYEQYF
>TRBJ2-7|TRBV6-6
CASTSRTGASEQYF
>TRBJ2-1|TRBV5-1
CASSLFGLAKHEQFF
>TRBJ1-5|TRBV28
CASSRTVNQPQHF
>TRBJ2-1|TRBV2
CASSDEWGGSSYNEQFF
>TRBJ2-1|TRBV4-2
CASSQDRVHNEQFF
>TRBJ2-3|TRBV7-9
CASSLGLRSTDTQYF
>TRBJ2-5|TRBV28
CASRSYRGGETQYF
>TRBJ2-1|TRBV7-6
CASSLEAGVNNEQFF
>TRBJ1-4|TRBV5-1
CASSLQGLGEKLFF
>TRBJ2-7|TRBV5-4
CASSSRLGVYEQYF
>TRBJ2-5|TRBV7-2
CASSRGGEETQYF
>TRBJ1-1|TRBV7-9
CASSPRQGSEAFF
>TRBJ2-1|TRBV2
CASSALGLAGNEQFF
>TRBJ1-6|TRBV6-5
CASSYGANSPLHF
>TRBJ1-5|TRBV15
CATSTTPQGTPQHF
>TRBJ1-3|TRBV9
CASSVTPTGAGNTIYF
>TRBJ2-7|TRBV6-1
CASMYSREWYEQYF
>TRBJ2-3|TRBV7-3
CASSFLAASTDTQYF